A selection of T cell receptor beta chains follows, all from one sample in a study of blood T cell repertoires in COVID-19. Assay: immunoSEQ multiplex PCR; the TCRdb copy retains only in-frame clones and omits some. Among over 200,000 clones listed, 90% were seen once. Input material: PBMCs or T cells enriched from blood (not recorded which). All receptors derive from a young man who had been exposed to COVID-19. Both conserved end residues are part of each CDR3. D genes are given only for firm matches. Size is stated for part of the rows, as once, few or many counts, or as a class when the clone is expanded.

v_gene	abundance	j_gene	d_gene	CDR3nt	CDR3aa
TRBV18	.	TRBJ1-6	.	TGTGCCAGCTCAGATAGGGCCTGGGAGTACAATTCACCCCTCCACTTT	CASSDRAWEYNSPLHF
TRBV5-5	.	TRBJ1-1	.	TGTGCCAGCAGCCTGTACACTGAAGCTTTCTTT	CASSLYTEAFF
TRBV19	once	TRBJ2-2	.	TGTGCCAGTAGTATAGAATCAGGAACCGGGGAGCTGTTTTTT	CASSIESGTGELFF
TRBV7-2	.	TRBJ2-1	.	TGTGCCAGCAGCTCACGGACAGGGAGGGTTGAGCAGTTCTTC	CASSSRTGRVEQFF
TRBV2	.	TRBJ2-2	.	TGTGCCTCTCAAATTAGCGCAAACACCGGGGAGCTGTTTTTT	CASQISANTGELFF
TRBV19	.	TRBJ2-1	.	TGTGCCAGTAGTATAACAGGGTTAGATGAGCAGTTCTTC	CASSITGLDEQFF
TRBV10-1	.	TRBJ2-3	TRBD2	TGCGCCAGCTACGTTAGCGGGAACACAGATACGCAGTATTTT	CASYVSGNTDTQYF
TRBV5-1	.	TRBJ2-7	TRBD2	TGCGCCAGCAGCTTGGTGGGGGGGGTATCCTACGAGCAGTACTTC	CASSLVGGVSYEQYF
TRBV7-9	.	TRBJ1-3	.	TGTGCCAGCAGACCCGGGACACAGGGAAACACCATATATTTT	CASRPGTQGNTIYF
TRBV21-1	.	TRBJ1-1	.	TGTGCCAGCAGCAAACGGGACAGGGGAACTGAAGCTTTCTTT	CASSKRDRGTEAFF
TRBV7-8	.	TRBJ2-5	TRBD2	TGTGCCAGCAGCTTAGCCAGACTAGCGGGGGTTGAGACCCAGTACTTC	CASSLARLAGVETQYF
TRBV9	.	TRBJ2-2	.	TGTGCCAGCAGCAGACAGACAGGTACCACCGGGGAGCTGTTTTTT	CASSRQTGTTGELFF
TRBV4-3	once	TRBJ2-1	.	TGCGCCAGCAGCCGCCTAGCTGGGGACTACAATGAGCAGTTCTTC	CASSRLAGDYNEQFF
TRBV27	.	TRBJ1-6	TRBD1	TGTGCCAGCAGCCAACAGGGGACAGTTAATTCACCCCTCCACTTT	CASSQQGTVNSPLHF
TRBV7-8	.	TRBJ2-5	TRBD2	TGTGCCAGCAGCTTCTTGGGTAGCGGGGCTCAAGAGACCCAGTACTTC	CASSFLGSGAQETQYF
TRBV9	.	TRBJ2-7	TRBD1	TGTGCCAGCAGCTTTACGACAGGGTATGGCTACGAGCAGTACTTC	CASSFTTGYGYEQYF
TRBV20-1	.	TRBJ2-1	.	TGCAGTGCTAGTTTGCGGGGCCCCGTTTTCGATGAGCAGTTCTTC	CSASLRGPVFDEQFF
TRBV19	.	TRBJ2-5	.	TGTGCCAGTAGCTACCAGGGCGGAGAGACCCAGTACTTC	CASSYQGGETQYF
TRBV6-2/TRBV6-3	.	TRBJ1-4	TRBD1	TGTGCCAGCAGTTACACCTCGACAGGGGGCAGGGAAAAACTGTTTTTT	CASSYTSTGGREKLFF
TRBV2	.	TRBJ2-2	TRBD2	TGTGCCAGCCGATCTAGCGGGGGGGTATCCGGGGAGCTGTTTTTT	CASRSSGGVSGELFF
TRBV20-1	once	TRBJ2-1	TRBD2	TGCAGTGCTAGTTGGGGCGGGGGGTCTTCCTACAATGAGCAGTTCTTC	CSASWGGGSSYNEQFF
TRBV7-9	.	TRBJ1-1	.	TGTGCCAGCAGCCCTTGGACAGATCGGACTGAAGCTTTCTTT	CASSPWTDRTEAFF
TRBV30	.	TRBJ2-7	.	TGTGCCTGGAGTCGACAGCTCTACGAGCAGTACTTC	CAWSRQLYEQYF
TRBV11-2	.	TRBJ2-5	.	TGTGCCAGCAGCCCCTCACCACGGCGCGACTCCCAAGAGACCCAGTACTTC	CASSPSPRRDSQETQYF
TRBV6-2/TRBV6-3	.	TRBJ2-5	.	TGTGCCAGCAGTTACTCCCGATACCTTGGGCCGGAACAAGAGACCCAGTACTTC	CASSYSRYLGPEQETQYF
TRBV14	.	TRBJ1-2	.	TGTGCCAGCAGCCAACGCGGGGGCTCGACTAACTATGGCTACACCTTC	CASSQRGGSTNYGYTF
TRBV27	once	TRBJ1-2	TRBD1	TGTGCCAGCAGCCCTAAGGGACAGGGACGGTATGGCTACACCTTC	CASSPKGQGRYGYTF
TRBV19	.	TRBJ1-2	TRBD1	TGTGCGACAGGGTCTGGCTACACCTTC	CATGSGYTF
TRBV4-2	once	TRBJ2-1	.	TGTGCCAGCAGCCAAGGCGGTGTCGTAGCCGGGAATGAGCAGTTCTTC	CASSQGGVVAGNEQFF
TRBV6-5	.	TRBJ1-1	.	TGTGCCAGCAGTCCCCTACGGGGGTACACTGAAGCTTTCTTT	CASSPLRGYTEAFF
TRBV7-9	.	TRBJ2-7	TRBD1	TGTGCCAGCAGCGACGGACAGGGAGTCCCCTACGAGCAGTACTTC	CASSDGQGVPYEQYF
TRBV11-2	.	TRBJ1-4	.	TGTGCCAGCAGCTTAGGAGGTGTGTTCAGTGAAAAACTGTTTTTT	CASSLGGVFSEKLFF
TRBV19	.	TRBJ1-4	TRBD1	TGTGCCAGTAGTATAGGGACAGGGCGAGTTGAAAAACTGTTTTTT	CASSIGTGRVEKLFF
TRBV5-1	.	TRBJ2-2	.	TGCGCCAGCAGTTCCGGGACACTCACCGGGGAGCTGTTTTTT	CASSSGTLTGELFF
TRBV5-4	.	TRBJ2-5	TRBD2	TGTGCCAGCAGCTTGACTAGCGGTGGGCAGGAGACCCAGTACTTC	CASSLTSGGQETQYF
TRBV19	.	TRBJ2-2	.	TGTGCCAGTAGTATCAGTCTCAGGACGGCCGGGGTCGGGGAGCTGTTTTTT	CASSISLRTAGVGELFF
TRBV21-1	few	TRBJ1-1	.	TGTGCCAGCAGCAAAAGTGTGAGGAACACTGAAGCTTTCTTT	CASSKSVRNTEAFF
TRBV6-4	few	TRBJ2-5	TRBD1	TGTGCCAGCCTGCCAGACAGGGAAGAGACCCAGTACTTC	CASLPDREETQYF
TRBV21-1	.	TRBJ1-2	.	TGTGCCAGCAGTCAGAAGACAGGGGCAAGTGGCTACACCTTC	CASSQKTGASGYTF
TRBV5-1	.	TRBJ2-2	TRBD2	TGCGCCAGCGCCACTTGGACGGGAGGGGACGGGGAGCTGTTTTTT	CASATWTGGDGELFF
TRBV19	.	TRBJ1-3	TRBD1	TGTGCCAGTAGTACCCGACAGGGTTCGGGAAACACCATATATTTT	CASSTRQGSGNTIYF
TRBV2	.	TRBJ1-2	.	TGTGCCAGCAGTCAGGACAGCTATGGCTACACCTTC	CASSQDSYGYTF
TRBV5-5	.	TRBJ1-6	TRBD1	TGTGCCAGCAGCTTCTCAGGGGGCGGTAATTCACCCCTCCACTTT	CASSFSGGGNSPLHF
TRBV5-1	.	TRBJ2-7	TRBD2	TGCGCCAGCAGCACCGAAGGGACTAGCGGGGGTTTAATGTACGAGCAGTACTTC	CASSTEGTSGGLMYEQYF
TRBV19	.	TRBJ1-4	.	TGTGCCAGTAGTACGGACAGAACAAATGAAAAACTGTTTTTT	CASSTDRTNEKLFF
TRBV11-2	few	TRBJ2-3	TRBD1	TGTGCCAGCAGCGAGCGGGACAGGGCGGTGCATACGCAGTATTTT	CASSERDRAVHTQYF
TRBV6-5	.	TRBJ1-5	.	TGTGCCAGCAGTCCCACCTTCCAGCAGCCCCAGCATTTT	CASSPTFQQPQHF
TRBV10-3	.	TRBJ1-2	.	TGTGCCATCAAGTTGGATCAGGGGATGAAAATGTCCTATGGCTACACCTTC	CAIKLDQGMKMSYGYTF
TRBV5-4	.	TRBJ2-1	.	TGTGCCAGTGGACCTACCAAAGGAGGCTCCTACAATGAGCAGTTCTTC	CASGPTKGGSYNEQFF
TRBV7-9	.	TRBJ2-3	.	TGTGCCAGCAGCTTAGGAGTTATGGATACGCAGTATTTT	CASSLGVMDTQYF
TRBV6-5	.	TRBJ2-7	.	TGTGCCAGCAGGTGGGGCGTTGCGACCGAGCAGTACTTC	CASRWGVATEQYF
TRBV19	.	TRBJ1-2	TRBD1	TGTGCCAGTAGTACCCAGACAGGGTTCTATGGCTACACCTTC	CASSTQTGFYGYTF
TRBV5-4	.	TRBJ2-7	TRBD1	TGTGCCAGCAGCTTGGGACAGGGTACTTACTACGAGCAGTACTTC	CASSLGQGTYYEQYF
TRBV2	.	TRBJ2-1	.	TGTGCCAGCATTGCAAAGAGGGTTGAGCAGTTCTTC	CASIAKRVEQFF
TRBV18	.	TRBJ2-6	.	TGTGCCAGCTCACCGGGTTGGGCCTCTGGGGCCAACGTCCTGACTTTC	CASSPGWASGANVLTF
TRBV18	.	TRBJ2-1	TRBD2	TGTGCCAGCCAGGCCGGGAGGAATGAGCAGTTCTTC	CASQAGRNEQFF
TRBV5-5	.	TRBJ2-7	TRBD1	TGTGCCAGCAGCCCGCCCGGGACAGGGAATACCTACGAGCAGTACTTC	CASSPPGTGNTYEQYF
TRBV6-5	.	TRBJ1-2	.	TGTGCCAGCAGCATGCGGGGGTCCCCAGACTATGGCTACACCTTC	CASSMRGSPDYGYTF
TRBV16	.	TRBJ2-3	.	TGTGCCAGCAGCCAACTAAGGACAGCAGATACGCAGTATTTT	CASSQLRTADTQYF